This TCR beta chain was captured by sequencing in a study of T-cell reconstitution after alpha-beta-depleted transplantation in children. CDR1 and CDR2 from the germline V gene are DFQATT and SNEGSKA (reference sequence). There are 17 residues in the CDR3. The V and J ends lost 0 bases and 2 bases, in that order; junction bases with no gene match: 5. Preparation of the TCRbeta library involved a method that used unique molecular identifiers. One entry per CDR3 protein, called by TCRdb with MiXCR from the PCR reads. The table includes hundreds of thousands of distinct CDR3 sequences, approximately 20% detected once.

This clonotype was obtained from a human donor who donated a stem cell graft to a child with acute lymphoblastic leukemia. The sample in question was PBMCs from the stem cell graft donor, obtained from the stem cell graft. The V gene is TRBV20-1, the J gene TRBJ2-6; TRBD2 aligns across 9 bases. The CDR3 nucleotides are TGCAGTGCTAGAGAGCCTAGCGGGAAGACTGGGGCCAACGTCCTGACTTTC. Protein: CSAREPSGKTGANVLTF.